The present T cell receptor beta chain was sequenced within a study of T cell responses to AZD1222 COVID-19 vaccine. About the study: Pooling of second doses given at about 4 or about 12 weeks was done.

Study results and caveats: No repertoire was sampled before or during the peak T cell response, only after it. Females made up more of the donors, who were largely white British, and clonal diversity may have come out too low. Baseline testing showed seropositivity in only six AZD1222 recipients.

The assay was immunoSEQ multiplex PCR, and TCRdb's table has in-frame clones only and misses some. This sample has fewer than 150,000 clones; roughly 90% occur once, and the top ten carry almost 4.5%. This clone has a single count. Its target is not known. The CDR3 covers 15 residues. Germline assignment: CDR1 SGHRS and CDR2 YFSETQ. The V end was cut by 1 base, the J end by 0 bases, with 9 bases between. The chain couples TRBV5-1 to TRBJ2-3, with D unresolved. Source: peripheral blood, taken on day 0 of AZD1222 vaccination. The source of this sequence is an adult in good health. The CDR3 is CASSLTPSSTDTQYF. The DNA for the CDR3 is TGCGCCAGCAGCTTGACACCCTCTAGCACAGATACGCAGTATTTT.